This T cell receptor (beta chain) was sequenced in a study of shared clonotypes between healthy human individuals. The data were produced by immunoSEQ multiplex PCR, yet TCRdb's version contains in-frame clones alone and is incomplete. The sample contains about 2,500,000 clones, roughly 92% of which appear only once. Splitting of CD4+ cells produced CD45RA+ naive and CD45RA-negative memory subsets. This receptor was taken from a man younger than 35 in good health. Material: naive CD4+ T cells sorted from blood. Subset meaning: CD45RA+ positively selected.

The CDR3 region has the DNA TGTGCCAGCAGACCACAGGGAACTGAAGCTTTCTTT. The encoded protein is CASRPQGTEAFF. The chain joins TRBV6-5 to TRBJ1-1; tentative D call: TRBD1 (6 bases). The germline V gene has CDR1 MNHEY and CDR2 SVGAGI. The CDR3 runs 12 residues. V lost 6 bases to trimming and J lost 5 bases, with 10 bases between them.